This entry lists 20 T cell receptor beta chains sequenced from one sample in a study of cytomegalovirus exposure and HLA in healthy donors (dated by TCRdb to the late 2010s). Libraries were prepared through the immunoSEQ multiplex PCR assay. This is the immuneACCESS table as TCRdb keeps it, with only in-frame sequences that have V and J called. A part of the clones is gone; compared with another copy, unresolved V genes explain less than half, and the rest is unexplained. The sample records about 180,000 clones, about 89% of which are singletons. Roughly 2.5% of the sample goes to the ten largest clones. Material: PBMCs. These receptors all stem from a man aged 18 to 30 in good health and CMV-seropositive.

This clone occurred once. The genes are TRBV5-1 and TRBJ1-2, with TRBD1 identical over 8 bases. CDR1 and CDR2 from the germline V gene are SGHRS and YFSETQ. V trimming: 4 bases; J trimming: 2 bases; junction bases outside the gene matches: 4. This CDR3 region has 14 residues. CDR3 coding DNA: TGCGCCAGCAGCCTCCGGACAGGGAACTATGGCTACACCTTC. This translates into CASSLRTGNYGYTF. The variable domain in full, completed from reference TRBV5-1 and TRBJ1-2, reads KAGVTQTPRYLIKTRGQQVTLSCSPISGHRSVSWYQQTPGQGLQFLFEYFSETQRNKGNFPGRFSGRQFSNSRSEMNVSTLELGDSALYLCASSLRTGNYGYTFGSGTRLTVV.

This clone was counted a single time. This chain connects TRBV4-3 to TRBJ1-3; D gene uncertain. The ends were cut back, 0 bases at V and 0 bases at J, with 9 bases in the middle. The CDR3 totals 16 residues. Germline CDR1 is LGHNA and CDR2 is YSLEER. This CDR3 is CASSQEFQASGNTIYF. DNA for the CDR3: TGCGCCAGCAGCCAAGAATTTCAGGCCTCTGGAAACACCATATATTTT.

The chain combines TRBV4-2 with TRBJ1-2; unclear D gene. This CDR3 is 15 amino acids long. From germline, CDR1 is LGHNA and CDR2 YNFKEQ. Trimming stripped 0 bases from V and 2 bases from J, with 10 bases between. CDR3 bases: TGTGCCAGCAGCCAAGATCGGATACAGAACTATGGCTACACCTTC. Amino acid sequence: CASSQDRIQNYGYTF.

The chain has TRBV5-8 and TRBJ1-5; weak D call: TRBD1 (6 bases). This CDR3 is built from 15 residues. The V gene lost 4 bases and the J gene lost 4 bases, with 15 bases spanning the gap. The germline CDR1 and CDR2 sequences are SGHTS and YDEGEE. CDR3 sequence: CASSIGTNWNQPQHF. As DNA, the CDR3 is TGTGCCAGCAGCATAGGGACAAACTGGAATCAGCCCCAGCATTTT.

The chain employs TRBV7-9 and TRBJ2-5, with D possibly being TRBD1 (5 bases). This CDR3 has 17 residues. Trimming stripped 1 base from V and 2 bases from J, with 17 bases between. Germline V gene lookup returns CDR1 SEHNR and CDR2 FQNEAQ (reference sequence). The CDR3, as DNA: TGTGCCAGCAGCTTAGGCTTTATAGACAGTCAACAAGAGACCCAGTACTTC. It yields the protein CASSLGFIDSQQETQYF.

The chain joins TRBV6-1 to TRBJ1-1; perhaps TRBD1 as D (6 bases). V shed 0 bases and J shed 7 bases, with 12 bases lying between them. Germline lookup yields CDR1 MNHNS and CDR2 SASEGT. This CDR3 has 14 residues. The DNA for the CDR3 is TGTGCCAGCAGTGAAGCGGGAGGGGGTGATGAAGCTTTCTTT. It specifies CASSEAGGGDEAFF.

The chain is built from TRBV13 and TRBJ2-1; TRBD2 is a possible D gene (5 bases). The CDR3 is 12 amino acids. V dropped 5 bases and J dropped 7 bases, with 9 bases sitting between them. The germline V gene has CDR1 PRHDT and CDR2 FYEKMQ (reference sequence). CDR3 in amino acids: CASSGSGNEQFF. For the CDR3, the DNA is TGTGCCAGCAGCGGGTCGGGAAATGAGCAGTTCTTC.

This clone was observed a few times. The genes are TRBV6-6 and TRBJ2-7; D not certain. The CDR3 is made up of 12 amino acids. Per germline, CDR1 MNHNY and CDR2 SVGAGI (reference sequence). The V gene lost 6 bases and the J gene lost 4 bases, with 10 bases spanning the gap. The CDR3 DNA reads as TGTGCCAGCAGCCGAAAAGAGTACGAGCAGTACTTC. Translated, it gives CASSRKEYEQYF.

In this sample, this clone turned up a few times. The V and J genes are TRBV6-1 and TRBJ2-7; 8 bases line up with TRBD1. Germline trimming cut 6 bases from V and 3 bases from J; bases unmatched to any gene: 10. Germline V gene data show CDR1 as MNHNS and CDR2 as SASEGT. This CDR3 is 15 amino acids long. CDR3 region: CASRGTGRYVYEQYF. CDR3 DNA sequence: TGTGCCAGCAGGGGGACAGGTAGGTATGTCTACGAGCAGTACTTC.

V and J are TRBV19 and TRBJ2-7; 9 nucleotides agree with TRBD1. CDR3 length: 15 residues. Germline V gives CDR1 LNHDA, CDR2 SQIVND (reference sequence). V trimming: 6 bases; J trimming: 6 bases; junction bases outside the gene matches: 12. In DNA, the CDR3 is TGTGCCAGTAGACCTGAATCCGGGACAGGGTTCGAGCAGTACTTC. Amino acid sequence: CASRPESGTGFEQYF.

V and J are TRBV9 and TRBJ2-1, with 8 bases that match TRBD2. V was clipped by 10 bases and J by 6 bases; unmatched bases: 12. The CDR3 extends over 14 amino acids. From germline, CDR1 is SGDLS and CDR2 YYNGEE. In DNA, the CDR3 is TGTGCCTCCACCAGCGGGAGTCTGGGCAATGAGCAGTTCTTC. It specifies CASTSGSLGNEQFF. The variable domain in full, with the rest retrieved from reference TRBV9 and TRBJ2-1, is DSGVTQTPKHLITATGQRVTLRCSPRSGDLSVYWYQQSLDQGLQFLIQYYNGEERAKGNILERFSAQQFPDLHSELNLSSLELGDSALYFCASTSGSLGNEQFFGPGTRLTVL.

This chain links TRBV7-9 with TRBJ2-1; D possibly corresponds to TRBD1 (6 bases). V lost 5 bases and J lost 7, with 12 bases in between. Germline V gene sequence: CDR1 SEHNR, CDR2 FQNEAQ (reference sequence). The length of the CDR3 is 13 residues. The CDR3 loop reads CASSTEQGNEQFF. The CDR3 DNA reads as TGTGCCAGCAGCACGGAACAGGGTAATGAGCAGTTCTTC.

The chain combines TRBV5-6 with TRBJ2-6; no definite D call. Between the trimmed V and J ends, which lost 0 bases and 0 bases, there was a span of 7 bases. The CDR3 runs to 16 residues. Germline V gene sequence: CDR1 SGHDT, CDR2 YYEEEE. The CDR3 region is CASSLGQYSGANVLTF. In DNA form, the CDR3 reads TGTGCCAGCAGCTTGGGGCAGTACTCTGGGGCCAACGTCCTGACTTTC.

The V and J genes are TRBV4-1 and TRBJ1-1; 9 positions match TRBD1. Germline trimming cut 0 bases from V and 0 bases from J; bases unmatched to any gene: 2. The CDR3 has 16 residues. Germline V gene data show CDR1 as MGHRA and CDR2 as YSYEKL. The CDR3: CASSQERTGVNTEAFF. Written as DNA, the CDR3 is TGCGCCAGCAGCCAAGAAAGGACAGGGGTGAACACTGAAGCTTTCTTT.

The CDR3 region has the DNA TGTGCCAGCAGTGGGGGGACAGGGGGATGGAACTATGGCTACACCTTC. Translation: CASSGGTGGWNYGYTF. This sequence joins TRBV6-1 and TRBJ1-2; 11 positions agree with TRBD1. There are 16 residues in the CDR3. The trim removed 4 bases at V and 2 bases at J, leaving 6 bases unmatched. Germline V CDR1 and CDR2: MNHNS, SASEGT.

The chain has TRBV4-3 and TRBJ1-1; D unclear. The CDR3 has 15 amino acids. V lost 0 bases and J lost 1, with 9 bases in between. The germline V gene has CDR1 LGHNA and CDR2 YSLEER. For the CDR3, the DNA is TGCGCCAGCAGCCAAGATGAGGAATCGAACACTGAAGCTTTCTTT. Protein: CASSQDEESNTEAFF.

The CDR3 sequence is CASSLGALSSSYEQYF. DNA for the CDR3: TGTGCCAGTAGTCTCGGTGCTCTATCGAGCTCCTACGAGCAGTACTTC. The chain combines TRBV19 with TRBJ2-7; D remains ambiguous. The CDR3 covers 16 residues. The germline V and J ends were trimmed by 5 bases and 0 bases, with 17 bases remaining between them. Germline values: CDR1 LNHDA, CDR2 SQIVND (reference sequence).

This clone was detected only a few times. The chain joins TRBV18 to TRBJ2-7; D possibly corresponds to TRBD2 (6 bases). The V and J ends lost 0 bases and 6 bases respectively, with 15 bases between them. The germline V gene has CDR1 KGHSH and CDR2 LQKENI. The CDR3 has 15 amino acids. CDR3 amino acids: CASSPPGLGASEQYF. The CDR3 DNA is TGTGCCAGCTCACCACCGGGACTTGGTGCCTCCGAGCAGTACTTC.

The CDR3 DNA is TGTGCCAGCGGGCAGGGGGCGGCGAACACTGAAGCTTTCTTT. Translation gives CASGQGAANTEAFF. The V call is TRBV9, the J call TRBJ1-1; TRBD1 matches 8 bases. The CDR3 length is 14 residues. V gave up 7 bases and J gave up 1 base; unmatched junction bases: 6. The germline V gene encodes CDR1 SGDLS and CDR2 YYNGEE.

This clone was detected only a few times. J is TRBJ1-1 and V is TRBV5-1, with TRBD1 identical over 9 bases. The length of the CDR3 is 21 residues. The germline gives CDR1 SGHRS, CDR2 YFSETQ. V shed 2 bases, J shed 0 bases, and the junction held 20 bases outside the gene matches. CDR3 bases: TGCGCCAGCAGCTTAGTCCGGGACAGGGAAGGCTTCAATTTAATGAACACTGAAGCTTTCTTT. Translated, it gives CASSLVRDREGFNLMNTEAFF.